One and the same sample provided the 15 T cell receptor beta chains below, sequenced in a study of blood T cell repertoires in COVID-19. The protocol was immunoSEQ multiplex PCR, while the TCRdb copy is restricted to in-frame clones and leaves out a portion. Of hundreds of thousands of clones listed, around 85% are singletons. Sequencing used PBMCs or T cells enriched from blood (not recorded which). The receptor source for this set is a woman between 35 and 50 years old who had recovered from COVID-19.

Remarks on this clone: The same CDR3 is also encoded by other DNA sequences in this sample. The genes are TRBV7-9 and TRBJ1-5; D uncertain. V was cut by 0 bases and J by 2 bases, with 5 bases left in between. This CDR3 is 14 amino acids long. From germline, CDR1 is SEHNR and CDR2 FQNEAQ (reference sequence). CDR3 amino acids: CASSLATGNQPQHF. The CDR3 DNA follows: TGTGCCAGCAGCTTAGCAACGGGCAATCAGCCCCAGCATTTT.

The chain combines TRBV7-2 with TRBJ1-1; D ambiguous. Trimming left V 6 bases short and J 5 bases short, with 16 bases between. From germline, CDR1 is SGHTA and CDR2 FQGNSA. The CDR3 totals 14 residues. The CDR3: CASRGGQVETEAFF. The CDR3 nucleotides are TGTGCCAGCAGAGGCGGGCAAGTAGAAACTGAAGCTTTCTTT.

The V call is TRBV11-2, the J call TRBJ2-1; 14 bases fit TRBD2. Unmatched junction bases numbered 6, after V lost 2 bases and J lost 9 bases. CDR3 length equals 16 residues. CDR1 SGHAT and CDR2 FQNNGV come from the germline V gene. CDR3 coding DNA: TGTGCCAGCAGCTTAACGACTAGCGGGAGGGCCACTGAGCAGTTCTTC. Amino acid sequence: CASSLTTSGRATEQFF.

The chain has TRBV28 and TRBJ1-2; 9 bases are shared with TRBD1. CDR1 and CDR2 (germline): MDHEN, SYDVKM. Unmatched junction bases numbered 5, after V lost 9 bases and J lost 3 bases. This CDR3 has 13 amino acids. CDR3 sequence reads: CASVQGADYGYTF. CDR3 bases: TGTGCCAGTGTACAGGGGGCTGACTATGGCTACACCTTC.

The CDR3 loop reads CASSTGDTGELFF. In DNA, the CDR3 is TGTGCCAGCAGTACAGGGGACACCGGGGAGCTGTTTTTT. J is TRBJ2-2 and V is TRBV25-1, with 7 bases identical to TRBD1. CDR1 and CDR2 from the germline V gene are MGHDK and SYGVNS. The ends lost 5 bases at V and 3 bases at J; junction bases unmatched: 0. This CDR3 is built from 13 residues.

V is TRBV28 and J is TRBJ1-2; the D gene is possibly TRBD1 (5 bases). Trimming shortened V by 8 bases and J by 4 bases, and 20 bases separated the two germline ends. Germline V lookup: CDR1 MDHEN, CDR2 SYDVKM. The CDR3 runs to 15 residues. The CDR3 protein is CASLPGAEQGYGYTF. For the CDR3, the DNA is TGTGCCAGCCTCCCGGGTGCCGAGCAGGGCTATGGCTACACCTTC.

V usage is TRBV7-2 and J usage is TRBJ2-5; 11 bases are shared with TRBD2. CDR1 and CDR2 from the germline V gene are SGHTA and FQGNSA. V lost 4 bases and J lost 4; bases outside the gene matches: 5. The CDR3 spans 15 residues. This chain's CDR3 is CASSSGTSGGETQYF. CDR3 coding DNA: TGTGCCAGCAGCTCAGGGACTAGCGGAGGAGAGACCCAGTACTTC.

Remarks on this clone: At one end the junction does not follow the germline gene, possibly because of a read error. The chain has TRBV7-7 and TRBJ2-3; D gene uncertain. Germline-derived CDR1 and CDR2 are SSHAT and FNYEAQ (reference sequence). The CDR3 loop spans 14 amino acids. The CDR3 sequence: CASSLGAGTDTQYF. For the CDR3, the DNA is TGTGCTAGCAGCTTAGGAGCTGGCACAGATACGCAGTATTTT.

The genes are TRBV6-2 or TRBV6-3 and TRBJ2-1; D may be TRBD2 (6 bases). V shed 3 bases and J shed 8 bases, with 8 bases lying between them. CDR1 MNHEY and CDR2 SVGEGT come from the germline V gene. CDR3 length equals 12 residues. CDR3 residues: CASSYTSYEQFF. For the CDR3, the DNA is TGTGCCAGCAGTTATACTAGCTATGAGCAGTTCTTC.

V gene TRBV19 combines with J gene TRBJ1-1, with 7 positions matching TRBD1. In germline, CDR1 is LNHDA, CDR2 SQIVND (reference sequence). V lost 4 bases to trimming and J lost 0 bases; unmatched junction nucleotides: 8. This CDR3 contains 16 residues. The CDR3 sequence: CASSTIQGRLNTEAFF. The DNA for the CDR3 is TGTGCCAGTAGTACAATACAGGGGCGACTGAACACTGAAGCTTTCTTT.

V usage is TRBV6-6 and J usage is TRBJ2-1; 8 nucleotides align to TRBD1. After removal of 5 bases from V and 0 bases from J, the junction contained 9 bases not matched to a gene. This CDR3 has 17 amino acids. CDR1 and CDR2 from the germline V gene are MNHNY and SVGAGI (reference sequence). The CDR3 DNA is TGTGCCAGCAGTCCTCTCCAGGGGGCCAGCTCCTACAATGAGCAGTTCTTC. This sequence encodes CASSPLQGASSYNEQFF.

The CDR3: CASSPPGGSYEQYF. The CDR3 DNA reads as TGTGCCAGCAGCCCTCCCGGGGGGTCCTACGAGCAGTACTTC. The chain carries TRBV6-6 and TRBJ2-7; 7 bases match TRBD2. Germline loops: CDR1 MNHNY, CDR2 SVGAGI (reference sequence). J gave up 1 base and V 6 bases, and 6 bases lay outside the gene matches. There are 14 residues in the CDR3.

The chain couples TRBV28 to TRBJ1-5, with 7 nucleotides matching TRBD1. Losses at the gene ends were 6 bases for V and 1 base for J; bases not matched to a gene: 0. In germline, CDR1 is MDHEN, CDR2 SYDVKM. The CDR3 is 13 residues long. This chain's CDR3 is CASRQGSNQPQHF. Here the CDR3 DNA reads TGTGCCAGCAGACAGGGGAGCAATCAGCCCCAGCATTTT.

The V gene is TRBV5-8, the J gene TRBJ1-2; possible D gene TRBD1, 6 bases. The CDR3 totals 17 residues. CDR1 and CDR2 from the germline V gene are SGHTS and YDEGEE. Trimming stripped 1 base from V and 0 bases from J, with 16 bases between. This CDR3 is CASSLSTGAIANYGYTF. The CDR3 DNA reads as TGTGCCAGCAGCTTGTCGACAGGAGCAATAGCTAACTATGGCTACACCTTC.

The V call is TRBV30, the J call TRBJ2-1; 12 bases agree with TRBD2. V trimming: 2 bases; J trimming: 8 bases; junction bases outside the gene matches: 1. Germline V gene lookup returns CDR1 GTSNPN and CDR2 SVGIG (reference sequence). The CDR3 is 13 amino acids. CDR3 amino acids: CAWSRLAGDEQFF. Written as DNA, the CDR3 is TGTGCCTGGAGTAGACTAGCGGGAGATGAGCAGTTCTTC.